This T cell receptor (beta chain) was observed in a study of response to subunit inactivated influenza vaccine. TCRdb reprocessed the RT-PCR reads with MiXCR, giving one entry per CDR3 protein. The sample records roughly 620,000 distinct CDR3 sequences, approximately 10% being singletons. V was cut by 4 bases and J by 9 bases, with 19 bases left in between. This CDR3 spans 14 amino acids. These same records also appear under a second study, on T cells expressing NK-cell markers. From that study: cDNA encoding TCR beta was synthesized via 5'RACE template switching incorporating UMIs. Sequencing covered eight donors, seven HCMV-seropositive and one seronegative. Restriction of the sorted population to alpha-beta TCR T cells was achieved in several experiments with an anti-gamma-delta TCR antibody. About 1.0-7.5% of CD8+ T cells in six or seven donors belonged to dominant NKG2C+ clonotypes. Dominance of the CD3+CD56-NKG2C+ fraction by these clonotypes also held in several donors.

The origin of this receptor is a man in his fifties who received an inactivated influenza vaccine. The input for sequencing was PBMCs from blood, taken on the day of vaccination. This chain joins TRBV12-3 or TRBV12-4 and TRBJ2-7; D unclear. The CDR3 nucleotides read TGTGCCAGCAGTTGGGGTAGCCGGGTAGAGTCGCAGTACTTC. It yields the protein CASSWGSRVESQYF.